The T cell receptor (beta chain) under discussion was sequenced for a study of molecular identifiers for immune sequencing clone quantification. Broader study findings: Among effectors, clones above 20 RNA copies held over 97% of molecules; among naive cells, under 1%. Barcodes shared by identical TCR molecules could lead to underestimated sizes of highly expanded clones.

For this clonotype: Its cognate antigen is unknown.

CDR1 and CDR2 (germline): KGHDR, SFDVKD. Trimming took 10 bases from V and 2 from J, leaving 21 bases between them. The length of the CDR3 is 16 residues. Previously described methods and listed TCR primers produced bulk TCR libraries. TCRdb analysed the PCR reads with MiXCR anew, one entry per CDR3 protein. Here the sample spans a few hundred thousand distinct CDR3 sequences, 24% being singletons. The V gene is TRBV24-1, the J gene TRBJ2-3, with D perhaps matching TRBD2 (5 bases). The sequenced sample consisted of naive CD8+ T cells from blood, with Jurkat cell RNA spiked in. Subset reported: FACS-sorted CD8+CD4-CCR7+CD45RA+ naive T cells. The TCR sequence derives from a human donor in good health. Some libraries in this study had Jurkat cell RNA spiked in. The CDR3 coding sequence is TGTGCCACAACCGAATGCCGGGAAGGGCCCACAGATACGCAGTATTTT. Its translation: CATTECREGPTDTQYF.